The rows below give T cell receptor beta chains drawn from one sample of a study of response to subunit inactivated influenza vaccine. Each CDR3 protein gets one entry after TCRdb re-called the RT-PCR reads with MiXCR. The table includes 500,000 to 600,000 distinct CDR3 sequences, around 13% detected once. The sample was PBMCs from blood, taken less than 13 days after vaccination. All receptors come from a man aged 50 or older who received an inactivated influenza vaccine. Both conserved end residues are part of each CDR3. Each record gives: V gene, D gene, J gene, clone size, CDR3 DNA, CDR3 protein. A D gene is named only where the DNA matches it firmly. Some rows have no size entry. The others give once, few or many, or a class for an expanded clone.

v_call: TRBV4-2; d_call: TRBD1; j_call: TRBJ2-2; clone_size: .; cdr3_nt: TGTGCCAGCAGCCAAGGCAGGGGGCTCACCGGGGAGCTGTTTTTT; cdr3_aa: CASSQGRGLTGELFF
v_call: TRBV12-3/TRBV12-4; d_call: TRBD2; j_call: TRBJ2-3; clone_size: many; cdr3_nt: TGTGCCAGCAGTCCGGGGGGAGCAAGCACAGATACGCAGTATTTT; cdr3_aa: CASSPGGASTDTQYF
v_call: TRBV11-2; d_call: .; j_call: TRBJ2-2; clone_size: many; cdr3_nt: TGTGCCAGCAGCTTAGATGGGCGCAACACCGGGGAGCTGTTTTTT; cdr3_aa: CASSLDGRNTGELFF
v_call: TRBV7-8; d_call: TRBD2; j_call: TRBJ2-2; clone_size: few; cdr3_nt: TGTGCCAGCAGCTTACCTAGCGGGCCCACCGGGGAGCTGTTTTTT; cdr3_aa: CASSLPSGPTGELFF
v_call: TRBV11-1; d_call: TRBD1; j_call: TRBJ2-1; clone_size: few; cdr3_nt: TGTGCCAGCAGCAAAACTAGGGGGCCTTACAATGAGCAGTTCTTC; cdr3_aa: CASSKTRGPYNEQFF
v_call: TRBV10-3; d_call: .; j_call: TRBJ2-5; clone_size: .; cdr3_nt: TGTGCCATCACGAAAGAACCACAAGAGACCCAGTACTTC; cdr3_aa: CAITKEPQETQYF
v_call: TRBV5-1; d_call: TRBD2; j_call: TRBJ2-5; clone_size: .; cdr3_nt: TGCGCCAGCAGCTTCACTAGCGGAGGGGAGACCCAGTACTTC; cdr3_aa: CASSFTSGGETQYF
v_call: TRBV7-8; d_call: TRBD1; j_call: TRBJ2-5; clone_size: .; cdr3_nt: TGTGCCAGCAGCTTATACGTGACAGGGGTGGGAGAGACCCAGTACTTC; cdr3_aa: CASSLYVTGVGETQYF
v_call: TRBV12-3/TRBV12-4; d_call: .; j_call: TRBJ2-1; clone_size: .; cdr3_nt: TGTGCCAGCGTGCGAGGGGGGGGCACCTCCTACAATGAGCAGTTCTTC; cdr3_aa: CASVRGGGTSYNEQFF
v_call: TRBV12-3/TRBV12-4; d_call: TRBD1; j_call: TRBJ2-2; clone_size: many; cdr3_nt: TGTGCCAGCAGTTCCCGACCAGGGGGCATCGGGGAGCTGTTTTTT; cdr3_aa: CASSSRPGGIGELFF
v_call: TRBV3-1; d_call: .; j_call: TRBJ2-3; clone_size: .; cdr3_nt: TGTGCCAGCAGCCAGTCCTACCAGCGGGTCAGCACAGATACGCAGTATTTT; cdr3_aa: CASSQSYQRVSTDTQYF
v_call: TRBV4-1; d_call: TRBD1; j_call: TRBJ1-5; clone_size: few; cdr3_nt: TGCGCCAGCAGCCAGGGAAGACAGGGGGCCTTAAATCAGCCCCAGCATTTT; cdr3_aa: CASSQGRQGALNQPQHF
v_call: TRBV20-1; d_call: TRBD2; j_call: TRBJ2-3; clone_size: few; cdr3_nt: TGCAGTGCTAGTAGGCGGGGGGGCCTTGATACGCAGTATTTT; cdr3_aa: CSASRRGGLDTQYF
v_call: TRBV5-5; d_call: .; j_call: TRBJ1-1; clone_size: .; cdr3_nt: TGTGCCAGCAGCTTGGGCCATGGGGGCACTGAAGCTTTCTTT; cdr3_aa: CASSLGHGGTEAFF
v_call: TRBV6-5; d_call: .; j_call: TRBJ1-1; clone_size: few; cdr3_nt: TGTGCCAGCAGTTACTCATCATGGGGGAACACTGAAGCTTTCTTT; cdr3_aa: CASSYSSWGNTEAFF
v_call: TRBV9; d_call: TRBD2; j_call: TRBJ2-3; clone_size: few; cdr3_nt: TGTGCCAGCAGTAGAGCGGGGGAGAGAACAGATACGCAGTATTTT; cdr3_aa: CASSRAGERTDTQYF
v_call: TRBV7-2; d_call: .; j_call: TRBJ2-4; clone_size: many; cdr3_nt: TGTGCCAGCAGCTCCCTTAGAAGGTCGGGGGCCAAAAACATTCAGTACTTC; cdr3_aa: CASSSLRRSGAKNIQYF
v_call: TRBV10-3; d_call: TRBD2; j_call: TRBJ2-7; clone_size: few; cdr3_nt: TGTGCCATCAGTGTGTCTAGCGGGACCCCTTCCTACGAGCAGTACTTC; cdr3_aa: CAISVSSGTPSYEQYF
v_call: TRBV10-3; d_call: .; j_call: TRBJ2-3; clone_size: many; cdr3_nt: TGTGCCATCAGTGAGTTAGACTCACGAGATACGCAGTATTTT; cdr3_aa: CAISELDSRDTQYF
v_call: TRBV3-1; d_call: .; j_call: TRBJ2-1; clone_size: few; cdr3_nt: TGTGCCAGCAGCCAAGGGACCCCTAAAAGCTTC; cdr3_aa: CASSQGTPKSF
v_call: TRBV19; d_call: .; j_call: TRBJ2-1; clone_size: .; cdr3_nt: TGTGCCAGCAAGACGGGAGCCAGAGGAGCCACCTACAATGAGCAGTTCTTC; cdr3_aa: CASKTGARGATYNEQFF
v_call: TRBV27; d_call: .; j_call: TRBJ1-4; clone_size: .; cdr3_nt: TGTGCCAGCGGGGTCCGTAATACGGGGGAAAAACTGTTTTTT; cdr3_aa: CASGVRNTGEKLFF
v_call: TRBV9; d_call: .; j_call: TRBJ1-1; clone_size: few; cdr3_nt: TGTGCCAGCAGCAACAGTTACACTGAAGCTTTCTTT; cdr3_aa: CASSNSYTEAFF
v_call: TRBV7-9; d_call: TRBD2; j_call: TRBJ2-5; clone_size: .; cdr3_nt: TGTGCCAGCAGCCCCCCGTTGCTAGCGGGGGGGCAAGAGACCCAGTACTTC; cdr3_aa: CASSPPLLAGGQETQYF
v_call: TRBV25-1; d_call: .; j_call: TRBJ2-4; clone_size: .; cdr3_nt: TGTGCCACCAGGGGCCCGTTTGGGACCAAAAACATTCAGTACTTC; cdr3_aa: CATRGPFGTKNIQYF
v_call: TRBV6-2/TRBV6-3; d_call: .; j_call: TRBJ2-1; clone_size: few; cdr3_nt: TGTGCCAGCAGTAGCTATGCGGATGAGCAGTTCTTC; cdr3_aa: CASSSYADEQFF